This note documents a single T cell receptor (beta chain) sequence. Germline V lookup: CDR1 SGHNT, CDR2 YYREEE (reference sequence). Trimming removed 4 bases from V and 6 bases from J; junction bases left unmatched: 4. CDR3 length equals 14 residues. This sample was included in a study of blood T cell repertoires in COVID-19. Study background: The study drew acute and convalescent COVID-19 samples from the United States, Italy and Spain. PBMCs, B-cell-depleted T cells, or T cells provided the cDNA or gDNA that made up the material.

Original data processing: Reference gene primer amplification in the assay estimated nucleated cell counts. Data came from immunoSEQ multiplex PCR; TCRdb stores just in-frame clones and leaves some out. The DNA gave D and trimming, while V, J and clone size come from that table. The sample contains roughly 66,000 clones, roughly 82% of which appear only once. The TCR was taken from a man aged 60 to 69 with acute or convalescent COVID-19. Sequences were obtained from peripheral blood. V usage is TRBV5-4 and J usage is TRBJ2-2; 9 bases are shared with TRBD1. CDR3 loop: CASSLGQGAGELFF. The CDR3 DNA is TGTGCCAGCAGCCTGGGACAGGGCGCCGGGGAGCTGTTTTTT.